Reported below is one T cell receptor (beta chain). Its antigen remains unidentified. Use of 60 Vbeta and 13 Jbeta primers characterized the PCR. Assay used: immunoSEQ multiplex PCR; TCRdb lists only in-frame clones, some missing. The sample lists fewer than 150,000 clones; over 75% were seen once. This entry belongs to a study of cytomegalovirus exposure and HLA in healthy donors. In germline, CDR1 is SGHTA, CDR2 FQGNSA. V shed 5 bases, J shed 4 bases, and the junction held 4 bases outside the gene matches. The CDR3 has 14 amino acids. Study observations and caveats: Analysis was carried out at a later point, and it linked a missense DCLRE1C variant to TCR beta V- and J-gene trimming. DRB1 had the most TCR associations and HLA-C the fewest, a later analysis found, with rates varying by HLA locus. Equally common other TCR beta chains were less clonally expanded than HLA-associated ones, a later analysis found.

The origin of this receptor is a man aged 45-65 years in good health and CMV-seronegative. The specimen was PBMCs. V usage is TRBV7-2 and J usage is TRBJ2-7; TRBD2 aligns across 11 bases. This CDR3 reads CASSPTSGIYEQYF. CDR3 DNA: TGTGCCAGCAGCCCGACTAGCGGGATTTACGAGCAGTACTTC.